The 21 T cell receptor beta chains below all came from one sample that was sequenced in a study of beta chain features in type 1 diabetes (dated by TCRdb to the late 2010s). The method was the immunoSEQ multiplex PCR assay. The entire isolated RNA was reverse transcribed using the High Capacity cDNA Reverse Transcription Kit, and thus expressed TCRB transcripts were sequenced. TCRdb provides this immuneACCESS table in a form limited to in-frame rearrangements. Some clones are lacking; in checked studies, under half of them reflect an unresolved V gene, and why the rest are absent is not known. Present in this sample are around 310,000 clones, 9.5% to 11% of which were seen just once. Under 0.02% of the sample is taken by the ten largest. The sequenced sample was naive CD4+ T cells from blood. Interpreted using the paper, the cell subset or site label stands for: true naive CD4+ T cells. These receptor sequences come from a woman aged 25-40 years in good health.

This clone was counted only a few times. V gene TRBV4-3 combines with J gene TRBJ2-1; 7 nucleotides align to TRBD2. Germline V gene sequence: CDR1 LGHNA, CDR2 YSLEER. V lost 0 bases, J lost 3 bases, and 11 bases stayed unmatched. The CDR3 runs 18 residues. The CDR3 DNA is TGCGCCAGCAGCCAAGATGGACTAGGTCGGGAGAGCTACAATGAGCAGTTCTTC. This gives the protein CASSQDGLGRESYNEQFF.

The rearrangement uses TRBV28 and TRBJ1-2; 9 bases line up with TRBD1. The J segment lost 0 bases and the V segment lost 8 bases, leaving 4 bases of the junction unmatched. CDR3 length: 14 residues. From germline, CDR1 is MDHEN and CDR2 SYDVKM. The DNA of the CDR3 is TGTGCCAGCCGCCGGGACAGGGCTAACTATGGCTACACCTTC. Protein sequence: CASRRDRANYGYTF.

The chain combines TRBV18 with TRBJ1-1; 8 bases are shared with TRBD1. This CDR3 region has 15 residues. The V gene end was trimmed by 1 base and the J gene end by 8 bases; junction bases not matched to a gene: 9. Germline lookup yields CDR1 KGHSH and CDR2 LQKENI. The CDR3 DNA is TGTGCCAGCTCACCACGTGAACAGGGGGAACAAGAAGCTTTCTTT. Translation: CASSPREQGEQEAFF.

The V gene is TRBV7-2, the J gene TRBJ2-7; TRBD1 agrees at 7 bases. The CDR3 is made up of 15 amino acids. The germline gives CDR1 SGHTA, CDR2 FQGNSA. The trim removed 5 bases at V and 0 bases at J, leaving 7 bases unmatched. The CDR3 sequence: CASSEGALGSYEQYF. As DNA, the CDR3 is TGTGCCAGCAGCGAGGGGGCGTTGGGCTCCTACGAGCAGTACTTC. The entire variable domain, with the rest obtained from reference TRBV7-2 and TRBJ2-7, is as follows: GAGVSQSPSNKVTEKGKDVELRCDPISGHTALYWYRQSLGQGLEFLIYFQGNSAPDKSGLPSDRFSAERTGGSVSTLTIQRTQQEDSAVYLCASSEGALGSYEQYFGPGTRLTVT.

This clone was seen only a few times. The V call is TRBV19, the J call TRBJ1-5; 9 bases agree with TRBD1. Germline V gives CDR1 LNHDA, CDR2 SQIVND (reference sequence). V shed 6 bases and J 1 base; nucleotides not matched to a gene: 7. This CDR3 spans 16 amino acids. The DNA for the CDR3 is TGTGCCAGTAGCGGACTCGACAGGGGGAGCAATCAGCCCCAGCATTTT. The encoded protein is CASSGLDRGSNQPQHF.

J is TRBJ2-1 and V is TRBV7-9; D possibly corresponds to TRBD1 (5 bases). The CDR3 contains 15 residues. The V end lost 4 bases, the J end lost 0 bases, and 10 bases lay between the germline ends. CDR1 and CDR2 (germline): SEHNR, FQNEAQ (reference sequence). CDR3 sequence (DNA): TGTGCCAGCAGCTCGGACACTTCCTCCTACAATGAGCAGTTCTTC. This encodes CASSSDTSSYNEQFF.

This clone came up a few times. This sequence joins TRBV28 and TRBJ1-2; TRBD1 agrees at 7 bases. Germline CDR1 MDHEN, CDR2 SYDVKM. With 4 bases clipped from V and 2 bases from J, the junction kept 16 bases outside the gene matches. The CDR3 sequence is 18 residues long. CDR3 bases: TGTGCCAGCAGTTGGAGTAGTGACAGGGTTTCCGTCAACTATGGCTACACCTTC. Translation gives CASSWSSDRVSVNYGYTF.

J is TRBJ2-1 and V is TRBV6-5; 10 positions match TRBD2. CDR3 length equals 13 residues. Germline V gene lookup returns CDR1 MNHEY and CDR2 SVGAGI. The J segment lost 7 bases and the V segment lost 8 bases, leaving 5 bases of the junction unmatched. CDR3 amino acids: CASVAGGGNEQFF. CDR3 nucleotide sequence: TGTGCCAGCGTAGCGGGAGGAGGAAATGAGCAGTTCTTC.

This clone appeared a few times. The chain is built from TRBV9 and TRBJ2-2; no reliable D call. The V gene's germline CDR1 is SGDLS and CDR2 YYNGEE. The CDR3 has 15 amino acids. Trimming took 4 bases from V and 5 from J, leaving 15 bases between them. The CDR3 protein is CASSPSPPPTGELFF. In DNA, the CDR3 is TGTGCCAGCAGCCCTTCCCCTCCCCCGACCGGGGAGCTGTTTTTT.

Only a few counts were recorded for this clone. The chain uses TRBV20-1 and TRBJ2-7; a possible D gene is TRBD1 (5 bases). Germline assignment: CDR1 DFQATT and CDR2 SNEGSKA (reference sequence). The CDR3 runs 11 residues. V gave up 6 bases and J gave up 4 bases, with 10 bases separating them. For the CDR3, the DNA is TGCAGTGCCAGAAGGGGATACGAGCAGTACTTC. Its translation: CSARRGYEQYF.

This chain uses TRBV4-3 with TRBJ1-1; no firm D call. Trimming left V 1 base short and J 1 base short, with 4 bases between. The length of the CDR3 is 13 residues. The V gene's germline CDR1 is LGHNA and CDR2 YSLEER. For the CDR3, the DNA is TGCGCCAGCAGCCAAGGTCGGAACACTGAAGCTTTCTTT. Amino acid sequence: CASSQGRNTEAFF.

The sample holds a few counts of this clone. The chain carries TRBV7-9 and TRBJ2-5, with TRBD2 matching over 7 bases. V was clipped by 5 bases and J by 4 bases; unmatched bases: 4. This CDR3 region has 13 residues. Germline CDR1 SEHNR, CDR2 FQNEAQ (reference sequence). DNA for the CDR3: TGTGCCAGCAGCCCCCGCGGGAGAGAGACCCAGTACTTC. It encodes CASSPRGRETQYF.

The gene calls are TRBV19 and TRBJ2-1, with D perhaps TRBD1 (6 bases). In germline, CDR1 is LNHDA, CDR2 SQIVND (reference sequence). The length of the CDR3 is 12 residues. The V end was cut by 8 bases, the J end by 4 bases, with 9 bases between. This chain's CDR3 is CASLGQYNEQFF. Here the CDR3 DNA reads TGTGCCAGTCTCGGACAGTACAATGAGCAGTTCTTC.

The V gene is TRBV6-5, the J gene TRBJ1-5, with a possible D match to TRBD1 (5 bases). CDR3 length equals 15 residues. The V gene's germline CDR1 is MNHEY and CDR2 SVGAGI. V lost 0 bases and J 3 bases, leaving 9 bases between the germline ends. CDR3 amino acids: CASSYSKGYNQPQHF. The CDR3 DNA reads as TGTGCCAGCAGTTACTCCAAGGGGTACAATCAGCCCCAGCATTTT.

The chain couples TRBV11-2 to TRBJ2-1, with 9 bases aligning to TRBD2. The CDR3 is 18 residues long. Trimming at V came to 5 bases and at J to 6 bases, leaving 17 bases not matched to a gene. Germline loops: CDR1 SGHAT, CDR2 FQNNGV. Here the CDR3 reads CASSTPSRGTSFINEQFF. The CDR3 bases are TGTGCCAGCAGCACCCCGAGTCGGGGGACTAGCTTTATCAATGAGCAGTTCTTC.

CDR3 sequence reads: CASNSWGGRVQAQYF. The CDR3 DNA reads TGTGCCAGCAACTCCTGGGGGGGGCGCGTTCAGGCCCAGTACTTC. This rearrangement joins TRBV5-4 to TRBJ2-5; a weak D match, TRBD2 (7 bases). CDR3 length equals 15 residues. CDR1 is SGHNT, CDR2 YYREEE, per germline (reference sequence). Trimming stripped 6 bases from V and 9 bases from J, with 24 bases between.

The CDR3, as DNA: TGTGCCAGCAGAGCGACAGGGCTCGGGGAGCTGTTTTTT. This sequence encodes CASRATGLGELFF. The chain recombines TRBV7-2 with TRBJ2-2; 7 bases align to TRBD1. CDR3 size: 13 residues. V lost 6 bases to trimming and J lost 7 bases; unmatched junction nucleotides: 5. Germline V gene sequence: CDR1 SGHTA, CDR2 FQGNSA. Full variable domain (rest looked up from reference TRBV7-2 and TRBJ2-2): GAGVSQSPSNKVTEKGKDVELRCDPISGHTALYWYRQSLGQGLEFLIYFQGNSAPDKSGLPSDRFSAERTGGSVSTLTIQRTQQEDSAVYLCASRATGLGELFFGEGSRLTVL.

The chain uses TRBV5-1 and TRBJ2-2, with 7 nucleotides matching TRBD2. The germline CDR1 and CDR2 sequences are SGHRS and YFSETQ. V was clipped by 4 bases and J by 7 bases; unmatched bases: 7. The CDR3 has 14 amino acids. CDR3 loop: CASSLAGGGGELFF. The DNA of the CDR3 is TGCGCCAGCAGCCTCGCCGGCGGGGGCGGGGAGCTGTTTTTT.

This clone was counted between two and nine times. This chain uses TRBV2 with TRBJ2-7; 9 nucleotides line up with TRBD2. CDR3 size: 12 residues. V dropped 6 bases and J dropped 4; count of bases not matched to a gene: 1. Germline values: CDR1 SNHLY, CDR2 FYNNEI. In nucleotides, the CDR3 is TGTGCCAGCAGAGCGGGAGGATACGAGCAGTACTTC. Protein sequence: CASRAGGYEQYF.

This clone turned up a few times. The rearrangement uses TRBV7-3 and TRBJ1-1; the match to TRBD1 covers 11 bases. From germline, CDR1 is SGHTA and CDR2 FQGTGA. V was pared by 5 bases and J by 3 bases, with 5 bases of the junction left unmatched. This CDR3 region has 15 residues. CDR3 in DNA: TGTGCCAGCAGCCCCGGGACAGGGGGGGACACTGAAGCTTTCTTT. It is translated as CASSPGTGGDTEAFF.

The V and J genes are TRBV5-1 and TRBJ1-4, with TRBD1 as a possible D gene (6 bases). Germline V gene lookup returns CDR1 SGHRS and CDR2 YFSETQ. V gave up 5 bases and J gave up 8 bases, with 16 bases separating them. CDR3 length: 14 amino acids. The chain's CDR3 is CASSTDRNREKLFF. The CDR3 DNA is TGCGCCAGCAGTACCGACAGGAACAGAGAAAAACTGTTTTTT.